This T cell receptor (beta chain) was identified in a study of blood T cells in healthy people across ages. Primed by a sample-barcoded 5' primer and a J-beta primer mix, a second PCR proceeded for 7 to 11 cycles. One entry per CDR3 protein results from TCRdb running MiXCR on the 5' RACE reads. The sample shows some 1.4 million distinct CDR3 sequences, 42% of them seen only once. This clonotype was observed a handful of times. Trimming cost V 6 bases and J 3 bases; bases outside gene matches: 10. CDR3 length: 15 residues. The germline CDR1 and CDR2 sequences are SGHRS and YFSETQ. This receptor was taken from a woman aged 18-29 years in good health. The chain couples TRBV5-1 to TRBJ2-3; TRBD2 agrees at 7 bases. What was sequenced was blood. The CDR3 nucleotides read TGCGCCAGCACGCCGACTAGCCCTTTAACAGATACGCAGTATTTT. It is translated as CASTPTSPLTDTQYF.